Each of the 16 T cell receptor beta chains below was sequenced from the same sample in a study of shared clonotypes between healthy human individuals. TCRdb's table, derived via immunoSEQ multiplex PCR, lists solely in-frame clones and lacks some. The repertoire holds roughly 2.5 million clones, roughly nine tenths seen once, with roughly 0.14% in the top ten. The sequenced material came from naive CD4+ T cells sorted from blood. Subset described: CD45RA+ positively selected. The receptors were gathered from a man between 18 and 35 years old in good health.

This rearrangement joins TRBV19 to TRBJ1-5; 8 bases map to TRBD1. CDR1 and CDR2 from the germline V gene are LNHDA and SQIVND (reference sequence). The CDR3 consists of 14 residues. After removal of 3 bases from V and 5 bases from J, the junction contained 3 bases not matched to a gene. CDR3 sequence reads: CASSILTGDQPQHF. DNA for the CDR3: TGTGCCAGTAGTATTTTGACAGGGGATCAGCCCCAGCATTTT.

The chain's CDR3 is CASSGQGPTEQYF. CDR3 DNA sequence: TGTGCCAGCAGCGGGCAGGGCCCTACCGAGCAGTACTTC. The chain couples TRBV7-2 to TRBJ2-7; D might be TRBD1 (5 bases). V lost 5 bases, J lost 6 bases, and 14 bases lay in between. The CDR3 spans 13 residues. Germline assignment: CDR1 SGHTA and CDR2 FQGNSA. The complete variable domain, with remaining parts taken from reference TRBV7-2 and TRBJ2-7, reads GAGVSQSPSNKVTEKGKDVELRCDPISGHTALYWYRQSLGQGLEFLIYFQGNSAPDKSGLPSDRFSAERTGGSVSTLTIQRTQQEDSAVYLCASSGQGPTEQYFGPGTRLTVT.

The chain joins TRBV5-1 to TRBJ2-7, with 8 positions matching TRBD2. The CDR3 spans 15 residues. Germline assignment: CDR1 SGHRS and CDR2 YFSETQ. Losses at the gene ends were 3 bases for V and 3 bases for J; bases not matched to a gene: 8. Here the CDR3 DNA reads TGCGCCAGCAGCTCGGGAGGGCAGGGGCACTACGAGCAGTACTTC. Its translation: CASSSGGQGHYEQYF.

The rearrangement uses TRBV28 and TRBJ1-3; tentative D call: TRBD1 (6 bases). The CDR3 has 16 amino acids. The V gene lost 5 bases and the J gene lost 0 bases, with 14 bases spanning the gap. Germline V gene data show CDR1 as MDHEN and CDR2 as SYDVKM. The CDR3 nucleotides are TGTGCCAGCAGTCCTAGGACAGTCTACTCTGGAAACACCATATATTTT. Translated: CASSPRTVYSGNTIYF.

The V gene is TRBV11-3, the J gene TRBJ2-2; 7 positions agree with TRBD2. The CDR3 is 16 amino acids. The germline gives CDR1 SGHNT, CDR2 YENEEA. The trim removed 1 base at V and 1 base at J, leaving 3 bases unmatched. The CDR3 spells CASSLGRGENTGELFF. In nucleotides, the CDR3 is TGTGCCAGCAGCTTAGGACGGGGGGAGAACACCGGGGAGCTGTTTTTT.

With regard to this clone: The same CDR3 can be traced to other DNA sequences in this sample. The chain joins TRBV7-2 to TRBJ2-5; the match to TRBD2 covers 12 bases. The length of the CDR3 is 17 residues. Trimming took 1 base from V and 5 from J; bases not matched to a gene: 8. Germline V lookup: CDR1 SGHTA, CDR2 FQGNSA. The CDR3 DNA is TGTGCCAGCAGCTTAGTTGCTAGCGGGAGGGGCCGGGAGACCCAGTACTTC. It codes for CASSLVASGRGRETQYF.

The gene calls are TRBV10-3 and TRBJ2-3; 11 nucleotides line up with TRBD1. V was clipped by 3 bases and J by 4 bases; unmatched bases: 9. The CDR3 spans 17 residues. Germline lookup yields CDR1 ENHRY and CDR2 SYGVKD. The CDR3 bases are TGTGCCATCAGTGACGGTGATGGGACAGGGGGTTCAGATACGCAGTATTTT. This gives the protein CAISDGDGTGGSDTQYF.

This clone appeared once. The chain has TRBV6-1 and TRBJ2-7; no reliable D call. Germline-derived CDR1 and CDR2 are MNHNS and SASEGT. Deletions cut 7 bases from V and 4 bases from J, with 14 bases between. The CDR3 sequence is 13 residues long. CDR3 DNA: TGTGCCAGCATCGAAGGGTTCGGGTACGAGCAGTACTTC. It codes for CASIEGFGYEQYF.

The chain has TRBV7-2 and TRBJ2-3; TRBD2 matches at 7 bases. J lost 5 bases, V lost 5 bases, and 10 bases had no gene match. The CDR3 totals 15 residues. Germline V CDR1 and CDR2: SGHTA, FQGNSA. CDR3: CASSLGPVAGDTQYF. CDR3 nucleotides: TGTGCCAGCAGCCTCGGGCCGGTAGCGGGAGATACGCAGTATTTT.

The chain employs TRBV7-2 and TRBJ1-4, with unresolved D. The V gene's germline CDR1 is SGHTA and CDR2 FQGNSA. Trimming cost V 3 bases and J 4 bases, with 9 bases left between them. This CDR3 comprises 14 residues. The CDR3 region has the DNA TGTGCCAGCAGCTTTAGGATGGGTAATGAAAAACTGTTTTTT. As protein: CASSFRMGNEKLFF.

CDR3 region: CASRRTGANEKLFF. Written as DNA, the CDR3 is TGTGCCAGCAGGCGGACAGGTGCTAATGAAAAACTGTTTTTT. This sequence joins TRBV27 and TRBJ1-4, with 7 positions matching TRBD1. The CDR3 totals 14 residues. V gave up 6 bases and J gave up 3 bases; unmatched junction bases: 4. Germline V CDR1 and CDR2: MNHEY, SMNVEV (reference sequence). Full variable domain (remainder filled in from reference TRBV27 and TRBJ1-4): EAQVTQNPRYLITVTGKKLTVTCSQNMNHEYMSWYRQDPGLGLRQIYYSMNVEVTDKGDVPEGYKVSRKEKRNFPLILESPSPNQTSLYFCASRRTGANEKLFFGSGTQLSVL.

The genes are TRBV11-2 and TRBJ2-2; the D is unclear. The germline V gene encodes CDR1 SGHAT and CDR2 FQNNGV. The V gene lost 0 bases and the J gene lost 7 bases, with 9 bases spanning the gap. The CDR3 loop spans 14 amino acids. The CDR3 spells CASSLDRNNGELFF. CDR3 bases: TGTGCCAGCAGCTTAGACAGGAATAACGGGGAGCTGTTTTTT. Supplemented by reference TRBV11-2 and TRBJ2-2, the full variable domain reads EAGVAQSPRYKIIEKRQSVAFWCNPISGHATLYWYQQILGQGPKLLIQFQNNGVVDDSQLPKDRFSAERLKGVDSTLKIQPAKLEDSAVYLCASSLDRNNGELFFGEGSRLTVL.

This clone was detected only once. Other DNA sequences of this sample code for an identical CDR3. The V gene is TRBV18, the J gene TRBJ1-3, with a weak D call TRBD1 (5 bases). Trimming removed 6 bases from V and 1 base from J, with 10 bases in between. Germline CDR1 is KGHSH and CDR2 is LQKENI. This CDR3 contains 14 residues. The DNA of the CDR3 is TGTGCCAGCTCTCCCGACAGATCTGGAAACACCATATATTTT. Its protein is CASSPDRSGNTIYF.

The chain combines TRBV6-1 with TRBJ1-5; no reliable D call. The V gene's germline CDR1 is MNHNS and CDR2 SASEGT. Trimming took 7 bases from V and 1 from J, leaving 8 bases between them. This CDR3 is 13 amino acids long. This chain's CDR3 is CASKMGSNQPQHF. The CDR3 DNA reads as TGTGCCAGCAAAATGGGGAGCAATCAGCCCCAGCATTTT.

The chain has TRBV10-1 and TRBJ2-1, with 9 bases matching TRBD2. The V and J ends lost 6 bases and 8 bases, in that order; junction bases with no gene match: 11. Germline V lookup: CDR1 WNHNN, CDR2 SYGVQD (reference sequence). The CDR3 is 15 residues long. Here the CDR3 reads CASSASGGRSDEQFF. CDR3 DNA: TGCGCCAGCAGCGCCAGCGGGGGGCGCAGCGATGAGCAGTTCTTC.

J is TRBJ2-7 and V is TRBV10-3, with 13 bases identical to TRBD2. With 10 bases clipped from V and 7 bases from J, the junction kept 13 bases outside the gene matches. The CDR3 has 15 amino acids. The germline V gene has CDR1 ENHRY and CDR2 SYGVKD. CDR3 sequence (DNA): TGTGCCACCGGCCCCAGGACTAGCGGGAGTCAGGAGCAGTACTTC. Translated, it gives CATGPRTSGSQEQYF.